The 27 T cell receptor beta chains reported below all come from one sample, sequenced in a study of neurological immune-mediated disorders. A single record per CDR3 protein comes from TCRdb applying MiXCR to the 5' RACE reads. The data contain roughly 20,000 distinct CDR3 sequences, 13% to 15% of them singletons. The sequenced sample was CD4+ T cells from blood. The receptors originated from a woman aged 55-69 years with HTLV-1-associated myelopathy (HAM/TSP).

This clonotype was found many times. The rearrangement links TRBV7-2 to TRBJ1-2; D is unresolved. This CDR3 is built from 13 residues. Deletions cut 1 base from V and 4 bases from J, with 7 bases between. Germline CDR1 SGHTA, CDR2 FQGNSA. The CDR3 nucleotides read TGTGCCAGCAGCTTAGGCAGGCGCTATGGCTACACCTTC. Residues: CASSLGRRYGYTF.

This clonotype was picked up many times. J is TRBJ2-1 and V is TRBV12-3 or TRBV12-4; TRBD2 aligns across 7 bases. This CDR3 region has 14 residues. Losses at the gene ends were 6 bases for V and 2 bases for J; bases not matched to a gene: 4. Here the CDR3 reads CASRSSGAYNEQFF. CDR3 bases: TGTGCCAGCAGGTCCAGCGGGGCCTACAATGAGCAGTTCTTC.

This clonotype was counted at least ten times. The chain carries TRBV20-1 and TRBJ2-3; a weak D match, TRBD2 (7 bases). The CDR3 has 13 residues. The germline V gene has CDR1 DFQATT and CDR2 SNEGSKA (reference sequence). Trimming took 1 base from V and 8 from J, leaving 13 bases between them. CDR3 in DNA: TGCAGTGCTAGAGGTGGGGGGGCCGGTACGCAGTATTTT. Translation: CSARGGGAGTQYF.

This clonotype is deemed medium-sized (0.01 to 0.1%). This rearrangement joins TRBV3-1 to TRBJ2-2; 8 bases match TRBD2. V trimming: 4 bases; J trimming: 7 bases; junction bases outside the gene matches: 5. CDR3 length: 14 amino acids. CDR1 is LGHDT and CDR2 is YNNKEL in the germline V gene (reference sequence). The CDR3 DNA is TGTGCCAGCAGCCCTTCGGGGGGGGACGGGGAGCTGTTTTTT. This codes for CASSPSGGDGELFF.

At least ten counts were recorded for this clonotype. The J gene is TRBJ2-7, the V gene TRBV7-2, with a tentative D call TRBD2 (5 bases). The CDR3 loop spans 15 amino acids. The V gene's germline CDR1 is SGHTA and CDR2 FQGNSA. V gave up 1 base and J gave up 4 bases, with 14 bases separating them. The CDR3, as DNA: TGTGCCAGCAGCTTAGAGGCGGGCGCGGCATACGAGCAGTACTTC. Its translation is CASSLEAGAAYEQYF.

The V gene is TRBV19, the J gene TRBJ1-1, with D possibly matching TRBD1 (5 bases). The CDR3 runs to 16 residues. Trimming took off 6 bases at V and 1 base at J, with 18 bases between the two ends. Germline V gives CDR1 LNHDA, CDR2 SQIVND (reference sequence). DNA for the CDR3: TGTGCCAGTAGGGACCGGGGGTGGCGCGAGAACACTGAAGCTTTCTTT. Its protein product is CASRDRGWRENTEAFF.

This clonotype was seen many times. This rearrangement joins TRBV20-1 to TRBJ2-3; possibly TRBD1 for D (6 bases). The CDR3 covers 16 residues. The germline V gene encodes CDR1 DFQATT and CDR2 SNEGSKA (reference sequence). CDR3 nucleotides: TGCAGCATATCGTCCGGGACACCCACTAGCACAGATACGCAGTATTTT. Translated: CSISSGTPTSTDTQYF.

This clonotype was found many times. V and J are TRBV20-1 and TRBJ2-7; a possible D gene is TRBD1 (5 bases). Germline CDR1 reads DFQATT; CDR2 reads SNEGSKA (reference sequence). CDR3 length: 12 residues. V lost 4 bases and J lost 4, with 11 bases in between. The DNA for the CDR3 is TGCAGTGCTAATGACAGAGAATACGAGCAGTACTTC. Encoded protein: CSANDREYEQYF.

This clonotype was found many times. This chain connects TRBV2 to TRBJ2-1, with TRBD2 matching over 12 bases. Per germline, CDR1 SNHLY and CDR2 FYNNEI. CDR3 size: 13 residues. V dropped 8 bases and J dropped 8; count of bases not matched to a gene: 4. CDR3 in amino acids: CASRTSGTYEQFF. In nucleotides, the CDR3 is TGTGCCAGCCGGACTAGCGGGACCTATGAGCAGTTCTTC. The variable domain in full, completed from reference TRBV2 and TRBJ2-1, reads EPEVTQTPSHQVTQMGQEVILRCVPISNHLYFYWYRQILGQKVEFLVSFYNNEISEKSEIFDDQFSVERPDGSNFTLKIRSTKLEDSAMYFCASRTSGTYEQFFGPGTRLTVL.

This clonotype was observed at least ten times. This sequence joins TRBV7-2 and TRBJ2-7; 14 nucleotides line up with TRBD2. This CDR3 spans 14 amino acids. The germline CDR1 and CDR2 sequences are SGHTA and FQGNSA. The V gene end was trimmed by 5 bases and the J gene end by 5 bases; junction bases not matched to a gene: 2. The CDR3 DNA reads as TGTGCCAGCAGCCGACTAGCGGGGGGGGACGAGCAGTACTTC. This codes for CASSRLAGGDEQYF.

This clonotype was detected ten times or more. The V gene is TRBV20-1, the J gene TRBJ2-7; 7 bases fit TRBD2. This CDR3 has 13 residues. Germline loops: CDR1 DFQATT, CDR2 SNEGSKA (reference sequence). The V gene end was trimmed by 5 bases and the J gene end by 3 bases; junction bases not matched to a gene: 7. CDR3 DNA: TGCAGTGCTCCCAGGGAGGGAAACTACGAGCAGTACTTC. Amino acids: CSAPREGNYEQYF.

In its sample, this clonotype was seen many times. V usage is TRBV20-1 and J usage is TRBJ2-3; 12 nucleotides line up with TRBD2. This CDR3 region has 15 residues. The germline gives CDR1 DFQATT, CDR2 SNEGSKA (reference sequence). The CDR3 is CSATRTSGVTDTQYF. The CDR3 DNA reads as TGCAGCGCAACCCGGACTAGCGGGGTCACAGATACGCAGTATTTT.

In its sample, this clonotype was seen many times. The chain combines TRBV20-1 with TRBJ2-7, with a weak D call TRBD1 (6 bases). Germline assignment: CDR1 DFQATT and CDR2 SNEGSKA (reference sequence). This CDR3 region has 16 residues. V dropped 1 base and J dropped 0 bases, with 16 bases sitting between them. CDR3 loop: CSARAPRGLSSYEQYF. Here the CDR3 DNA reads TGCAGTGCTAGAGCCCCCAGGGGCCTTTCCTCCTACGAGCAGTACTTC.

Ten or more counts support this clonotype. V usage is TRBV7-9 and J usage is TRBJ1-1, with D maybe TRBD1 (6 bases). The CDR3 sequence is 18 residues long. Trimming stripped 1 base from V and 4 bases from J, with 22 bases between. The germline V gene has CDR1 SEHNR and CDR2 FQNEAQ (reference sequence). DNA of the CDR3: TGTGCCAGCAGCTTAGTGGCCCCCCACACAGGGACGGTCACTGAAGCTTTCTTT. Protein: CASSLVAPHTGTVTEAFF.

This clonotype was counted many times. The chain couples TRBV12-3 or TRBV12-4 to TRBJ2-1; 10 bases are shared with TRBD2. The CDR3 runs to 15 residues. V shed 7 bases and J 4 bases; nucleotides not matched to a gene: 7. CDR3 bases: TGTGCCAGCACCATAGCGGGGGGCGCGTACAATGAGCAGTTCTTC. This translates into CASTIAGGAYNEQFF.

The genes are TRBV6-1 and TRBJ2-5, with D perhaps matching TRBD2 (6 bases). Germline lookup yields CDR1 MNHNS and CDR2 SASEGT. V was trimmed by 3 bases and J by 4 bases, leaving 12 bases between them. The CDR3 covers 14 residues. The CDR3 coding sequence is TGTGCCAGCAGTGATTGGGGGGTTCGAGAGACCCAGTACTTC. Protein product: CASSDWGVRETQYF.

V usage is TRBV20-1 and J usage is TRBJ2-7; D gene uncertain. Germline-derived CDR1 and CDR2 are DFQATT and SNEGSKA (reference sequence). Trimming removed 6 bases from V and 2 bases from J, with 11 bases in between. The CDR3 is made up of 12 amino acids. The CDR3 sequence: CSAADETYEQYF. In DNA, the CDR3 is TGCAGTGCCGCCGACGAGACCTACGAGCAGTACTTC.

This clonotype was recorded many times. This chain joins TRBV6-6 and TRBJ1-2; D unclear. The CDR3 has 15 amino acids. Germline V gives CDR1 MNHNY, CDR2 SVGAGI (reference sequence). V lost 5 bases to trimming and J lost 4 bases, with 17 bases between them. CDR3 nucleotides: TGTGCCAGCAGTCTTCACCCCCGAATTGGCTATGGCTACACCTTC. It yields the protein CASSLHPRIGYGYTF.

This clonotype was seen ten or more times. The genes are TRBV6-1 and TRBJ2-7; D gene unclear. Germline V CDR1 and CDR2: MNHNS, SASEGT. Trimming left V 2 bases short and J 4 bases short, with 3 bases between. CDR3 length equals 11 residues. The DNA for the CDR3 is TGTGCCAGCAGTGAATATTACGAGCAGTACTTC. Translation: CASSEYYEQYF.

The rearrangement uses TRBV12-3 or TRBV12-4 and TRBJ1-3, with 8 bases lining up with TRBD1. This CDR3 has 15 residues. V gave up 6 bases and J gave up 0 bases; unmatched junction bases: 4. CDR3 amino acids: CASRGGQDSGNTIYF. The DNA of the CDR3 is TGTGCCAGCAGGGGGGGACAGGACTCTGGAAACACCATATATTTT.

Many counts were recorded for this clonotype. This rearrangement joins TRBV6-1 to TRBJ2-1; D not resolved. The CDR3 is made up of 10 amino acids. V lost 6 bases, J lost 10 bases, and 7 bases lay in between. Germline V lookup: CDR1 MNHNS, CDR2 SASEGT. The CDR3, as DNA: TGTGCCAGCAGGCAAAGGGAGCAGTTCTTC. It codes for CASRQREQFF.

This clonotype has at least ten counts. CDR3 DNA sequence: TGCGCCAGCAGCCCGGACAGAGGGTCACCCCTCCACTTT. Translating it yields CASSPDRGSPLHF. The V gene is TRBV5-1, the J gene TRBJ1-6, with a possible D match to TRBD1 (6 bases). CDR1 SGHRS and CDR2 YFSETQ come from the germline V gene. The CDR3 runs 13 residues. V was trimmed by 4 bases and J by 10 bases, leaving 12 bases between them. The whole variable domain, filled in from reference TRBV5-1 and TRBJ1-6, reads KAGVTQTPRYLIKTRGQQVTLSCSPISGHRSVSWYQQTPGQGLQFLFEYFSETQRNKGNFPGRFSGRQFSNSRSEMNVSTLELGDSALYLCASSPDRGSPLHFGNGTRLTVT.

This clonotype was detected many times. This chain connects TRBV6-2 or TRBV6-3 to TRBJ2-7; D is perhaps TRBD1 (6 bases). Germline-derived CDR1 and CDR2 are MNHEY and SVGEGT. Trimming pared 0 bases from V and 2 bases from J, leaving 8 bases between. The CDR3 sequence is 14 residues long. In nucleotides, the CDR3 is TGTGCCAGCAGTTACTCGGGACAAACCTACGAGCAGTACTTC. As protein: CASSYSGQTYEQYF.

As to this clonotype: At one end, the junction sequence differs from germline, possibly due to a read error. The gene calls are TRBV24-1 and TRBJ2-2, with D possibly TRBD2 on 5 matching bases. Germline lookup yields CDR1 KGHDR and CDR2 SFDVKD. This CDR3 spans 15 amino acids. CDR3: CVTSDERARTGELFF. The CDR3, as DNA: TGTGTCACCAGTGATGAGAGGGCGCGGACCGGGGAGCTATTTTTT.

This clonotype is medium-sized (0.01 to 0.1%) within its sample. V usage is TRBV11-2 and J usage is TRBJ2-2; D is undetermined. The ends were cut back, 0 bases at V and 5 bases at J, with 10 bases in the middle. Germline V CDR1 and CDR2: SGHAT, FQNNGV. The CDR3 has 15 amino acids. CDR3 sequence reads: CASSLDSWGTGELFF. For the CDR3, the DNA is TGTGCCAGCAGCTTAGATTCTTGGGGAACCGGGGAGCTGTTTTTT.

This clonotype was seen many times. The CDR3 spells CATRDRVDYGYTF. The CDR3 nucleotides are TGTGCCACCCGCGACAGGGTGGATTATGGCTACACCTTC. This sequence joins TRBV27 and TRBJ1-2; 7 nucleotides agree with TRBD1. Germline-derived CDR1 and CDR2 are MNHEY and SMNVEV (reference sequence). This CDR3 has 13 amino acids. J was trimmed by 5 bases and V by 10 bases; bases with no gene match: 10.

This chain joins TRBV5-1 and TRBJ1-1; tentatively, D is TRBD1 (5 bases). The CDR3 sequence is 14 residues long. Germline loops: CDR1 SGHRS, CDR2 YFSETQ. V was clipped by 0 bases and J by 3 bases, with 9 bases between them. The CDR3 protein is CASSLAGGYTEAFF. DNA of the CDR3: TGCGCCAGCAGCTTGGCCGGGGGGTACACTGAAGCTTTCTTT.